The rows below give T cell receptor beta chains drawn from one sample of a study of human T cells and chemical hapten exposure. TCRdb passed the RACE reads through MiXCR, listing each CDR3 protein once. The table records tens of thousands of distinct CDR3 sequences, 11% of them present only once. The starting material was whole blood, obtained in connection with sensitization to the hapten diphenylcyclopropenone (DPC). The receptor source for this set is a man aged 35 to 55 with alopecia areata. Some clones in this sample may be carry-over from other donors' samples. CDR3s include the opening cysteine and the closing phenylalanine or tryptophan. The order of the fields is J gene, clone size, V gene, D gene, CDR3 protein, CDR3 DNA. D genes are given only for firm matches. Only part of the rows carry a size: once, few, many, or a class if the clone is expanded.

>TRBJ1-1|many|TRBV5-1|-
CASSSTPQEVMAFF
TGCGCCAGCAGCTCAACCCCCCAGGAGGTAATGGCTTTCTTT
>TRBJ2-3|many|TRBV28|TRBD1
CASSPGGAEDTQYF
TGTGCCAGCAGTCCAGGGGGCGCAGAAGATACGCAGTATTTT
>TRBJ2-2|few|TRBV15|-
CATSRDPPRQAGFRELFF
TGTGCCACCAGCAGAGATCCTCCTAGACAGGCTGGTTTCCGGGAGCTGTTTTTT
>TRBJ2-3|few|TRBV10-3|TRBD2
CAITEGSGSSDTQYF
TGTGCCATCACCGAAGGTAGCGGGAGTTCAGATACGCAGTATTTT
>TRBJ2-3|-|TRBV27|TRBD2
CASSSLTSGSTDTQYF
TGTGCCAGCAGTTCCCTGACTAGCGGGAGCACAGATACGCAGTATTTT
>TRBJ2-7|-|TRBV10-3|-
CAISAQGYPYEQYF
TGTGCCATCAGTGCCCAGGGGTACCCCTACGAGCAGTACTTC
>TRBJ1-6|few|TRBV20-1|-
CSARGQDSLNSPLHF
TGCAGTGCTAGGGGCCAGGACAGCCTCAATTCACCCCTCCACTTT
>TRBJ2-1|-|TRBV7-9|-
CASSYNRVDEQFF
TGTGCCAGCAGCTACAACAGGGTGGATGAGCAGTTCTTC
>TRBJ1-2|-|TRBV29-1|TRBD1
CSAGQGPGYTF
TGCAGCGCCGGACAGGGGCCTGGCTACACCTTC
>TRBJ2-7|few|TRBV20-1|-
CSARQGYEQYF
TGCAGTGCTAGACAGGGCTACGAGCAGTACTTC
>TRBJ1-2|-|TRBV20-1|-
CSDYGYTF
TGCAGTGACTATGGCTACACCTTC
>TRBJ2-6|few|TRBV29-1|-
CSVETQISGANVLTF
TGCAGCGTTGAAACACAGATCTCTGGGGCCAACGTCCTGACTTTC
>TRBJ1-1|many|TRBV6-5|TRBD1
CASSYRGGSDTEAFF
TGTGCCAGCAGTTACCGAGGGGGCTCGGACACTGAAGCTTTCTTT
>TRBJ2-3|-|TRBV7-2|TRBD2
CASSPTPAGGTDTQYF
TGTGCCAGCAGCCCCACCCCCGCGGGGGGCACAGATACGCAGTATTTT
>TRBJ2-3|few|TRBV6-2/TRBV6-3|-
CASADQTDTQYF
TGTGCCAGTGCGGACCAGACAGATACGCAGTATTTT
>TRBJ1-1|many|TRBV12-3/TRBV12-4|-
CASRVGTDILNTEAFF
TGTGCCAGCAGAGTAGGGACCGATATTTTGAACACTGAAGCTTTCTTT
>TRBJ2-1|-|TRBV7-8|-
CASSLLDHEQFF
TGTGCCAGCAGCTTACTCGATCATGAGCAGTTCTTC
>TRBJ1-5|few|TRBV14|-
CASSQASGQPQHF
TGTGCCAGCAGCCAAGCTTCGGGTCAGCCCCAGCATTTT
>TRBJ1-2|few|TRBV19|-
CASSIQGNYGYTF
TGTGCCAGTAGTATTCAGGGGAACTATGGCTACACCTTC
>TRBJ2-5|few|TRBV6-2/TRBV6-3|-
CASINYGSTQETQYF
TGTGCCAGCATAAATTATGGGAGTACCCAAGAGACCCAGTACTTC
>TRBJ2-1|many|TRBV4-2|-
CASSGVWTTASTEQFF
TGTGCCAGCAGCGGTGTGTGGACAACTGCTTCGACTGAGCAGTTCTTC
>TRBJ1-1|many|TRBV3-1|-
CASSQGRSTTEAFF
TGTGCCAGCAGCCAGGGACGGTCGACCACTGAAGCTTTCTTT
>TRBJ1-3|-|TRBV18|-
CASSPTQSSGNTIYF
TGTGCCAGCTCACCAACACAGAGCTCTGGAAACACCATATATTTT
>TRBJ2-1|-|TRBV12-3/TRBV12-4|TRBD2
CASSLGLAANEQFF
TGTGCCAGCAGTTTGGGACTAGCTGCCAATGAGCAGTTCTTC
>TRBJ1-5|few|TRBV7-2|-
CASSPDDQPQHF
TGTGCCAGCAGCCCGGACGATCAGCCCCAGCATTTT
>TRBJ1-5|-|TRBV7-9|-
CASSPLGQSNQPQHF
TGTGCCAGCAGCCCTCTCGGGCAGTCCAATCAGCCCCAGCATTTT
>TRBJ1-2|many|TRBV12-3/TRBV12-4|TRBD1
CASRTGGYGYTF
TGTGCCAGCAGAACAGGGGGCTATGGCTACACCTTC
>TRBJ2-4|many|TRBV3-1|TRBD2
CASSQDAGVRNIQYF
TGTGCCAGCAGCCAAGATGCGGGAGTAAGAAACATTCAGTACTTC
>TRBJ2-3|few|TRBV6-6|TRBD2
CASSYDSGPWSTDTQYF
TGTGCCAGCAGTTACGATAGCGGGCCCTGGAGCACAGATACGCAGTATTTT
>TRBJ1-5|many|TRBV18|-
CASSPEGVGNQPQHF
TGTGCCAGCTCACCAGAAGGGGTAGGAAATCAGCCCCAGCATTTT
>TRBJ2-7|-|TRBV4-3|-
CASSKSWDGYEQYF
TGCGCCAGCAGCAAAAGCTGGGACGGCTACGAGCAGTACTTC
>TRBJ2-6|few|TRBV7-3|TRBD2
CASSLTGRATGANVLTF
TGTGCCAGCAGCTTAACGGGGAGGGCGACCGGGGCCAACGTCCTGACTTTC
>TRBJ1-2|few|TRBV12-3/TRBV12-4|-
CASSLEAGLSGYTF
TGTGCCAGCAGTTTAGAGGCAGGGCTGAGCGGCTACACCTTC
>TRBJ2-5|many|TRBV14|-
CASSQGSRTQYF
TGTGCCAGCAGCCAAGGAAGCAGGACCCAGTACTTC
>TRBJ1-2|many|TRBV12-3/TRBV12-4|-
CASSFVGQPNYGYTF
TGTGCCAGCAGTTTTGTAGGACAGCCTAACTATGGCTACACCTTC
>TRBJ2-3|many|TRBV18|TRBD2
CASSPLSSGATDTQYF
TGTGCCAGCTCACCACTTTCTAGCGGGGCCACAGATACGCAGTATTTT
>TRBJ2-4|many|TRBV20-1|TRBD1
CSASGQGTTKNIQYF
TGCAGTGCTTCAGGACAGGGCACGACCAAAAACATTCAGTACTTC
>TRBJ2-3|-|TRBV7-2|-
CASSLEVAASTDTQYF
TGTGCCAGCAGCTTAGAAGTAGCAGCTAGCACAGATACGCAGTATTTT
>TRBJ2-5|few|TRBV21-1|-
CASSKAPRGQGYMETQYF
TGTGCCAGCAGCAAAGCTCCAAGAGGACAGGGGTATATGGAGACCCAGTACTTC
>TRBJ2-6|few|TRBV7-3|-
CASSRWGGSGANVLTF
TGTGCCAGCAGCAGATGGGGCGGCTCTGGGGCCAACGTCCTGACTTTC
>TRBJ2-7|few|TRBV5-1|-
CASSWLVGKAGSYEQYF
TGCGCCAGCAGCTGGCTGGTCGGGAAGGCCGGTTCCTACGAGCAGTACTTC
>TRBJ2-6|few|TRBV30|-
CAWSVMRGAGANVLTF
TGTGCCTGGAGTGTCATGAGAGGGGCTGGGGCCAACGTCCTGACTTTC
>TRBJ1-1|-|TRBV7-9|-
CASSLEPNTEAFF
TGTGCCAGCAGCCTGGAGCCGAACACTGAAGCTTTCTTT
>TRBJ2-2|many|TRBV14|-
CASSHLDRAGFNVELFF
TGTGCCAGCAGCCACCTGGACAGAGCTGGCTTCAACGTGGAGCTGTTTTTT
>TRBJ1-5|few|TRBV7-8|-
CASSKRQNNQPQHF
TGTGCCAGCAGCAAAAGACAGAACAATCAGCCCCAGCATTTT
>TRBJ2-7|-|TRBV28|-
CASSFVLQNSYEQYF
TGTGCCAGCAGTTTCGTGCTCCAAAACTCCTACGAGCAGTACTTC
>TRBJ2-5|few|TRBV6-6|-
CASSSAAEETQYF
TGTGCCAGCAGTTCCGCGGCCGAAGAGACCCAGTACTTC
>TRBJ2-1|many|TRBV6-2/TRBV6-3|-
CASRNGQQIGYNEQFF
TGTGCCAGCAGAAATGGACAGCAAATTGGTTACAATGAGCAGTTCTTC
>TRBJ2-1|few|TRBV18|-
CASSPPRLVGEQFF
TGTGCCAGCTCACCACCACGACTAGTGGGAGAGCAGTTCTTC
>TRBJ2-5|-|TRBV7-9|-
CASSPTGTAQETQYF
TGTGCCAGCAGCCCGACCGGGACTGCCCAAGAGACCCAGTACTTC
>TRBJ1-4|-|TRBV5-1|TRBD1
CASSPGGQGNEKLFF
TGCGCCAGCAGCCCCGGGGGACAGGGGAATGAAAAACTGTTTTTT
>TRBJ2-1|few|TRBV13|TRBD1
CASSLIQGGLYNEQFF
TGTGCCAGCAGCTTAATACAGGGGGGTTTATACAATGAGCAGTTCTTC
>TRBJ2-1|-|TRBV20-1|-
CSARSGSSYNEQFF
TGCAGTGCTCGTAGCGGAAGCTCCTACAATGAGCAGTTCTTC
>TRBJ1-5|few|TRBV20-1|TRBD1
CSARDLAGGRQPQHF
TGCAGTGCTAGAGATCTCGCAGGGGGACGGCAGCCCCAGCATTTT
>TRBJ1-5|-|TRBV20-1|-
CSARPGGGNQPQHF
TGCAGTGCTAGACCGGGGGGTGGCAATCAGCCCCAGCATTTT
>TRBJ2-7|-|TRBV29-1|-
CSVRVGAYEQYF
TGCAGCGTTCGAGTCGGAGCCTACGAGCAGTACTTC
>TRBJ2-2|-|TRBV29-1|-
CSVELLPTGNTGELFF
TGCAGCGTTGAACTGCTCCCGACAGGGAACACCGGGGAGCTGTTTTTT